The clone carrying this T cell receptor (beta chain) has a handful of counts. Its antigen is not known. This sample is drawn from a study of blood T cells in healthy people across ages. About the research overall: Template switching retrieved approximately one barcoded beta molecule for each two T cells. Study-wide results and limits: Measured against age, TCR beta diversity per million T cells decreased in a roughly linear manner. Observed TCR beta diversity showed a strong correlation with the percentage of naive T cells as measured by flow cytometry. Changes in expanded clonotypes were possibly confounded, as the CMV status of donors was unknown.

A second PCR, run for about 7 to 12 cycles, used a sample-barcoded 5' primer plus a J-beta primer mix. TCRdb fed the 5' RACE reads into MiXCR, producing one record per CDR3 protein. This sample yields about 580,000 distinct CDR3 sequences, of which about 45% are seen a single time; around 24% belongs to the top ten. CDR3 length: 15 residues. Germline CDR1 is SEHNR and CDR2 is FQNEAQ (reference sequence). V dropped 1 base and J dropped 4 bases, with 14 bases sitting between them. The chain joins TRBV7-9 to TRBJ2-7, with a possible D match to TRBD1 (5 bases). The sample taken for sequencing was blood. The TCR comes from a man of 80 years or more in good health. The CDR3 region is CASSLGGEVGYEQYF. The CDR3 DNA reads TGTGCCAGCAGCTTAGGGGGCGAAGTAGGGTACGAGCAGTACTTC.